This is a list of T cell receptor beta chains from one sample in a study of shared clonotypes between healthy human individuals. TCRdb's table, derived via immunoSEQ multiplex PCR, lists solely in-frame clones and lacks some. The sample lists fewer than 1 million clones, roughly 96% seen once, with about 0.25% in the top ten. The sequencing sample was made of naive CD8+ T cells sorted from blood. These receptors were obtained from a man younger than 40 in good health. Both conserved end residues are part of each CDR3. A D gene is named only where the DNA matches it firmly. The size field is filled for only some rows; it gives once, few, many or a size class.

v_call,d_call,j_call,clone_size,cdr3_aa,cdr3_nt
TRBV6-1,-,TRBJ1-3,-,CASSERRHAMTGNTIYF,TGTGCCAGCAGTGAACGCCGACACGCTATGACTGGAAACACCATATATTTT
TRBV18,-,TRBJ2-3,-,CASSPPEGDFTDTQYF,TGTGCCAGCTCACCACCGGAAGGTGACTTCACAGATACGCAGTATTTT
TRBV25-1,TRBD1,TRBJ2-2,-,CAVQGAGELFF,TGTGCCGTACAGGGGGCCGGGGAGCTGTTTTTT
TRBV21-1,-,TRBJ2-5,-,CASSSRRETQYF,TGTGCCAGCAGTAGCCGAAGAGAGACCCAGTACTTC
TRBV9,-,TRBJ2-5,-,CASSVGTNQETQYF,TGTGCCAGCAGCGTCGGAACTAACCAAGAGACCCAGTACTTC
TRBV28,-,TRBJ2-7,-,CASRRRLGYEQYF,TGTGCCAGCCGGAGGCGTCTAGGCTACGAGCAGTACTTC
TRBV7-8,-,TRBJ2-7,once,CASSSGGHYEQYF,TGTGCCAGCAGTTCTGGGGGGCACTACGAGCAGTACTTC
TRBV11-2,-,TRBJ2-2,-,CASSHRNIGELFF,TGTGCCAGCAGCCATCGCAACATCGGGGAGCTGTTTTTT
TRBV11-2,TRBD2,TRBJ2-3,once,CASSSTLAGHTDTQYF,TGTGCCAGCAGCTCAACTTTAGCGGGGCACACAGATACGCAGTATTTT
TRBV11-2,-,TRBJ2-3,-,CASSYANAGDTQYF,TGTGCCAGCAGCTATGCCAACGCGGGGGATACGCAGTATTTT
TRBV6-6,TRBD2,TRBJ2-3,-,CASTDTSGRTDTQYF,TGTGCCAGCACCGATACTAGCGGGCGGACAGATACGCAGTATTTT
TRBV28,-,TRBJ2-1,-,CASSLTAGPSYNEQFF,TGTGCCAGCAGTTTAACCGCGGGTCCCTCCTACAATGAGCAGTTCTTC
TRBV11-2,TRBD1,TRBJ2-5,-,CASSSSKTGGLITQYF,TGTGCCAGCAGCTCCTCCAAAACAGGGGGCCTAATAACCCAGTACTTC
TRBV29-1,TRBD2,TRBJ2-5,-,CSVEKTSGKETQYF,TGCAGCGTTGAGAAAACTAGCGGGAAAGAGACCCAGTACTTC
TRBV30,-,TRBJ1-1,-,CAWKLSGSNTEAFF,TGTGCCTGGAAACTTTCGGGATCGAACACTGAAGCTTTCTTT
TRBV7-9,-,TRBJ2-1,-,CASSSTLDHGGNEQFF,TGTGCCAGCAGCTCTACCTTGGATCACGGAGGCAATGAGCAGTTCTTC
TRBV28,-,TRBJ2-7,-,CASSLLQDYEQYF,TGTGCCAGCAGTTTACTTCAGGATTACGAGCAGTACTTC
TRBV2,-,TRBJ1-1,-,CASSWAGTEAFF,TGTGCCAGCAGTTGGGCGGGCACTGAAGCTTTCTTT
TRBV2,-,TRBJ1-5,-,CASSERSNQPQHF,TGTGCCAGCAGTGAGAGGAGCAATCAGCCCCAGCATTTT
TRBV7-9,-,TRBJ1-1,-,CASSLDRATEAFF,TGTGCCAGCAGCTTAGACAGGGCGACTGAAGCTTTCTTT
TRBV7-9,-,TRBJ1-5,-,CASSLGPDQPQHF,TGTGCCAGCAGCTTAGGGCCGGATCAGCCCCAGCATTTT
TRBV7-2,TRBD2,TRBJ2-3,-,CASSPTGTKRSTDTQYF,TGTGCCAGCAGTCCTACCGGGACTAAGCGTAGCACAGATACGCAGTATTTT
TRBV10-3,TRBD2,TRBJ2-3,-,CAISLLAGDTDTQYF,TGTGCCATCAGCTTACTAGCGGGAGACACAGATACGCAGTATTTT
TRBV27,-,TRBJ2-7,once,CASSNGYHEQYF,TGTGCCAGCAGTAATGGGTACCACGAGCAGTACTTC
TRBV27,TRBD1,TRBJ2-7,-,CASSLWTGYEQYF,TGTGCCAGCAGTTTGTGGACAGGCTACGAGCAGTACTTC
TRBV2,TRBD1,TRBJ2-3,-,CASSGGQGEDTQYF,TGTGCCAGCAGTGGAGGACAGGGAGAAGATACGCAGTATTTT
TRBV7-9,-,TRBJ1-4,-,CASRTGPPNEKLFF,TGTGCCAGCAGAACAGGGCCCCCTAATGAAAAACTGTTTTTT
TRBV27,-,TRBJ2-7,-,CASSLDQAYEQYF,TGTGCCAGCAGTTTGGACCAAGCCTACGAGCAGTACTTC
TRBV5-4,-,TRBJ2-7,-,CASSFLARPYEQYF,TGTGCCAGCAGCTTCCTAGCGCGACCCTACGAGCAGTACTTC
TRBV28,-,TRBJ2-1,-,CASAGGAHEQFF,TGTGCCAGCGCTGGGGGGGCACATGAGCAGTTCTTC
TRBV27,-,TRBJ2-7,-,CASSPDRSSYEQYF,TGTGCCAGCAGTCCAGACAGGAGCTCCTACGAGCAGTACTTC
TRBV14,TRBD2,TRBJ2-1,-,CASSQGREGNIF,TGTGCCAGCAGCCAAGGCCGGGAGGGCAATATCTTC
TRBV5-6,-,TRBJ2-2,-,CASSLRTELNTGELFF,TGTGCCAGCAGCCTGAGGACAGAGTTGAACACCGGGGAGCTGTTTTTT
TRBV11-2,TRBD1,TRBJ2-1,-,CASSLEGQSNEQFF,TGTGCCAGCAGCTTAGAGGGACAGAGCAATGAGCAGTTCTTC